These T cell receptor beta chains were read from a single sample in a study of glioma-infiltrating T cells. TCRdb reprocessed the multiplex PCR reads via MiXCR and lists one record per CDR3 protein. The sample contains 300,000 to 400,000 distinct CDR3 sequences, about two fifths of which appear only once. The specimen was glioma tissue, nonneoplastic brain tissue, or PBMCs (not recorded which). Receptors were obtained from a human donor with low-grade glioma or glioblastoma, undergoing nonglioma brain surgery, or in good health (not recorded which). Each CDR3 is given with its conserved first and last residue. The order of the fields is V gene, CDR3 protein.

TRBV7-9 CASSLVTVGELFF
TRBV5-4 CATGGLADYNEQFF
TRBV6-2/TRBV6-3 CASIKGDLPRGTQYF
TRBV6-6 CASSFRTSGTADTQYF
TRBV7-2 CAISFNRGETQYF
TRBV6-1 CASQRRDVFVTGELFF
TRBV3-1 CASSLRRGWGANVLTF
TRBV3-1 CASMNSDRFTNYGYTF
TRBV10-3 CAISGSSGGGEQYF
TRBV2 CASSERGRESNQPQHF
TRBV18 CASSPDSGSNSYEQYF
TRBV3-1 CASSPRTSGRTNTGELFF
TRBV7-8 CASSNGRNTEAFF
TRBV7-2 CASSSAWDRADTGELFF
TRBV28 CASSLLEGDSSGEQYF
TRBV10-3 CAIRDRGVNEQFF
TRBV11-2 CASSLTSGSFGGTDTQYF
TRBV15 CATSRGTGGSYEQYF
TRBV7-2 CASSSQDRSTDTQYF
TRBV28 CASVPSDTLREKLFF
TRBV28 CASSSRLAGIKETQYF
TRBV7-2 CASSLTGRALPYEQYF
TRBV15 CATSRVGRGRMETQYF
TRBV20-1 CSASRLAGHSYEQYF
TRBV6-1 CALGAGHGSQETQYF
TRBV6-2/TRBV6-3 CASSVTGARNEELFF
TRBV29-1 CSVGASSNEQFF
TRBV2 CASSVLGNTEAFF
TRBV5-8 CASGHSRDLYNEQFF
TRBV12-3/TRBV12-4 CASTDTLAGGSYNEQFF
TRBV24-1 CATSDLPTGNGYTF
TRBV6-5 CASSYYRASTDTQYF
TRBV19 CASSSIYPSSYNEQFF
TRBV28 CASIKRLRFSNQPQHF
TRBV6-2/TRBV6-3 CASSYSRGTQYF
TRBV12-3/TRBV12-4 CVSSRNLNTEAFF
TRBV4-2 CASSQTGVARNIQYF
TRBV6-6 CASSSPHGTGRTGELFF
TRBV7-2 CASSSISGSVNNEQFF
TRBV27 CASSLTGMNTEAFF
TRBV27 CASSWDSLQPQHF
TRBV19 CACGSKNIQYF
TRBV7-2 CASSFSGATYEQYF